A selection of T cell receptor beta chains follows, all from one sample in a study of blood T cell repertoires in COVID-19. The table came from immunoSEQ multiplex PCR; TCRdb's copy has only in-frame clones and leaves some out. This table holds approximately 110,000 clones, around 83% found once. Material: peripheral blood. These receptors were taken from a woman aged 80 or older with COVID-19, enrolled during active disease. Each CDR3 is given with its conserved first and last residue. Rows may omit the clone size; those that give it use once, few, many or a size class.

J gene,clone size,V gene,CDR3 protein
TRBJ2-1,.,TRBV19,CASSLRLAGNNEQFF
TRBJ2-5,.,TRBV7-2,CASSLEGLAAKETQYF
TRBJ2-2,.,TRBV5-1,CASSLVQNPRELFF
TRBJ1-3,.,TRBV14,CASSRAGHGTGNTIYF
TRBJ1-2,.,TRBV7-9,CASSAGTGDGYTF
TRBJ1-4,.,TRBV6-5,CASRHQGGDEKLFF
TRBJ2-5,.,TRBV5-1,CASSSASGTETQYF
TRBJ2-7,few,TRBV3-1/TRBV3-2,CASSQAITGGPYEQYF
TRBJ2-2,.,TRBV4-2,CASSQDSLAGGRELFF
TRBJ2-2,.,TRBV12-3/TRBV12-4,CASSRDTGELFF
TRBJ1-2,.,TRBV5-1,CASSYDWQTNYGYTF
TRBJ2-7,.,TRBV4-2,CASSQGGQGIAYEQYF
TRBJ2-7,.,TRBV5-4,CASSFYSANEQYF
TRBJ2-1,.,TRBV18,CASSSISSGEEQFF
TRBJ2-4,.,TRBV7-2,CASRIGGAKNIQYF
TRBJ2-7,.,TRBV3-1/TRBV3-2,CASSPPTGTGFHEQYF
TRBJ1-1,.,TRBV13,CASSFSSLANTEAFF
TRBJ2-7,.,TRBV7-2,CASSLDRNYEQYF
TRBJ2-2,.,TRBV7-2,CASSTGQGGIAGELFF
TRBJ1-1,.,TRBV15,CATSDYSQNTEAFF
TRBJ1-1,.,TRBV7-9,CASSPTENTEAFF
TRBJ1-1,.,TRBV3-1/TRBV3-2,CASRPAGANEAFF
TRBJ1-2,.,TRBV27,CASSFLGQGRRDYGYTF
TRBJ2-3,.,TRBV29-1,CTYQGLAADTQYF
TRBJ2-4,once,TRBV5-1,CASSLAGPGTKNIQYF
TRBJ2-7,few,TRBV28,CASSFLGGRRPYEQYF
TRBJ1-1,.,TRBV28,CASLRGLGAEAFF
TRBJ1-2,.,TRBV18,CASSPDRGYGYTF
TRBJ2-7,.,TRBV5-5,CASSSQGSSYEQYF
TRBJ1-1,.,TRBV12-3/TRBV12-4,CASRRTGNTEAFF
TRBJ1-5,.,TRBV28,CASSLPPTGNSNQPQHF
TRBJ1-5,.,TRBV19,CASSIQRGNQPQHF
TRBJ2-5,.,TRBV5-1,CASSLRRGSETQYF
TRBJ2-2,.,TRBV28,CASSLTGNTGELFF
TRBJ1-6,.,TRBV28,CASSNNRGPNSPLHF
TRBJ1-3,.,TRBV14,CASSQGPGGPSGNTIYF
TRBJ2-2,.,TRBV19,CASGDGELFF
TRBJ2-7,few,TRBV19,CATKERPSSYEQYF
TRBJ2-3,once,TRBV5-1,CASSSPGQGGPDTQYF
TRBJ2-5,.,TRBV28,CASKPRDSKAGGWGTQYF
TRBJ2-1,.,TRBV14,CASSQELAGPKFF
TRBJ2-5,.,TRBV13,CASSVLETQYF
TRBJ2-1,once,TRBV6-5,CASRRDSLSYNEQFF
TRBJ1-5,many,TRBV3-1/TRBV3-2,CASSQGRSQPQHF
TRBJ2-1,.,TRBV6-5,CASSNRDRAEFF
TRBJ2-7,once,TRBV7-2,CASSLRDSRYEQYF
TRBJ2-7,.,TRBV11-2,CATQQGSGLYEQYF
TRBJ1-1,.,TRBV3-1/TRBV3-2,CASSQDDKAEAFF
TRBJ2-7,.,TRBV2,CASSGRRQGYEQYF